Following are 11 T cell receptor beta chains from one sample sequenced in a study of T cells in Graves' hyperthyroidism and ophthalmopathy. Amplification of TCR beta CDR3 regions used RNA as the template. When the TCR CDR3 underwent first-round RT-PCR, the HTBI primer set was used. TCRdb reprocessed the multiplex PCR reads with MiXCR, giving one entry per CDR3 protein. The sample carries about 210,000 distinct CDR3 sequences, around 20% recorded once. Sequencing was performed on blood. These receptor sequences come from a man aged 35-49 years with Graves' hyperthyroidism.

This clonotype was observed a handful of times. The V call is TRBV19, the J call TRBJ2-1; 11 nucleotides match TRBD2. Germline lookup yields CDR1 LNHDA and CDR2 SQIVND (reference sequence). CDR3 length equals 15 residues. V dropped 4 bases and J dropped 6; count of bases not matched to a gene: 5. The CDR3 sequence: CASSNSGGAPNEQFF. The CDR3 DNA is TGTGCCAGTAGTAATAGCGGGGGGGCTCCCAATGAGCAGTTCTTC.

This clonotype was observed at least ten times. The chain joins TRBV6-1 to TRBJ1-2; maybe TRBD1 (5 bases). This CDR3 comprises 13 residues. From germline, CDR1 is MNHNS and CDR2 SASEGT. V shed 2 bases and J shed 8 bases, with 12 bases lying between them. The CDR3 DNA reads as TGTGCCAGCAGTGAACGGGGGGACGGCGGCTACACCTTC. Translation gives CASSERGDGGYTF.

Ten or more counts support this clonotype. The V and J genes are TRBV6-5 and TRBJ2-5, with TRBD2 matching 8 bases. V shed 2 bases, J shed 4 bases, and the junction held 6 bases outside the gene matches. The germline CDR1 and CDR2 sequences are MNHEY and SVGAGI. The CDR3 spans 15 residues. CDR3 DNA sequence: TGTGCCAGCAGTTACACCGGGGGGGGCGGAGAGACCCAGTACTTC. Protein: CASSYTGGGGETQYF.

This clonotype was counted only a few times. The gene calls are TRBV5-4 and TRBJ1-2; unclear D gene. CDR1 is SGHNT and CDR2 is YYREEE in the germline V gene (reference sequence). This CDR3 contains 13 residues. V was shortened by 1 base and J by 8 bases, with 12 bases between the two germline ends. For the CDR3, the DNA is TGTGCCAGCAGCTTGAGGAGGCCGGAAGGCTACACCTTC. Protein: CASSLRRPEGYTF.

About this clonotype: Given a much more abundant clone one base away, this may be a read error. The chain uses TRBV18 and TRBJ1-1; D not resolved. There are 14 residues in the CDR3. Germline CDR1 KGHSH, CDR2 LQKENI. CDR3: CATSWVVGKIEAFF. The CDR3, as DNA: TGTGCCACCTCATGGGTCGTTGGAAAAATCGAAGCTTTCTTT.

This clonotype was counted between two and nine times. The chain carries TRBV28 and TRBJ1-2; D uncertain. The ends were cut back, 6 bases at V and 3 bases at J, with 11 bases in the middle. The CDR3 length is 13 residues. Germline-derived CDR1 and CDR2 are MDHEN and SYDVKM. The CDR3 loop reads CASRLIPDYGYTF. CDR3 nucleotide sequence: TGTGCCAGCAGACTTATACCGGACTATGGCTACACCTTC.

This clonotype was detected ten times or more. The V and J genes are TRBV2 and TRBJ2-1; TRBD1 matches at 8 bases. The CDR3 spans 15 residues. The germline gives CDR1 SNHLY, CDR2 FYNNEI. V lost 1 base to trimming and J lost 3 bases; unmatched junction nucleotides: 2. CDR3 nucleotides: TGTGCCAGCAGTGAAGACAGGGGGGACTACAATGAGCAGTTCTTC. Encoded protein: CASSEDRGDYNEQFF.

This clonotype was counted between two and nine times. Its ends do not fully match the called genes, so a read error is possible. The J gene is TRBJ2-1, the V gene TRBV15, with D unresolved. This CDR3 spans 13 amino acids. CDR1 and CDR2 from the germline V gene are LNHNV and YYDKDF (reference sequence). The CDR3 sequence is CATSRFSDNEQFF. The CDR3 nucleotides read TGTGCCACCAGCAGATTCTCCGACAATGAGCAGTTCTTC.

This clonotype was seen only a few times. The chain uses TRBV6-4 and TRBJ1-2; D is ambiguous. The V and J ends lost 2 bases and 7 bases respectively, with 8 bases between them. Germline V lookup: CDR1 MRHNA, CDR2 SNTAGT. This CDR3 is built from 12 residues. Here the CDR3 DNA reads TGTGCCAGCAGTGACGGGCCAGTTGGCTACACCTTC. Translating gives CASSDGPVGYTF.

A word on this clonotype: A clone one base away is much larger, so this may be a read error. It is likely a read error, because the conserved phenylalanine at the end of the CDR3 is missing. This chain links TRBV7-3 with TRBJ2-7; D uncertain. V was clipped by 2 bases and J by 2 bases, with 10 bases between them. Germline values: CDR1 SGHTA, CDR2 FQGTGA. The CDR3 spans 14 residues. CDR3 coding DNA: TGTGCCAGCAGCTTATCTGGGAATGCCTACGAGCAGTACTTA. It codes for CASSLSGNAYEQYL.

The sample holds many counts of this clonotype. The CDR3 nucleotides are TGTGCCAGCAGCAATACAGCGAACTCTGGGGCCAACGTCCTGACTTTC. Its protein product is CASSNTANSGANVLTF. J is TRBJ2-6 and V is TRBV7-9, with D uncertain. Per germline, CDR1 SEHNR and CDR2 FQNEAQ (reference sequence). V was clipped by 5 bases and J by 0 bases, with 11 bases between them. This CDR3 comprises 16 residues. Full variable domain (rest looked up from reference TRBV7-9 and TRBJ2-6): DTGVSQNPRHKITKRGQNVTFRCDPISEHNRLYWYRQTLGQGPEFLTYFQNEAQLEKSRLLSDRFSAERPKGSFSTLEIQRTEQGDSAMYLCASSNTANSGANVLTFGAGSRLTVL.